The 9 T cell receptor beta chains below all came from one sample that was sequenced in a study of identical twins. TCRdb analysed the 5' RACE reads with MiXCR anew, one entry per CDR3 protein. This sample carries around 250,000 distinct CDR3 sequences, about an eighth of them seen once, and the ten largest clones take 3.5% to 4.5%. This sample was shared with a second study, whose subject was yellow fever vaccine responses in identical twins.

The sample comprised memory (CD45RO+) T cells sorted from blood. The receptors were gathered from a woman younger than 35 in good health.

The rearrangement links TRBV23-1 to TRBJ2-7; possible D gene TRBD1, 5 bases. TRBV23-1 is sorted into the ORF group, with uncertain function. The CDR3 has 18 residues. V was clipped by 10 bases and J by 4 bases, with 32 bases between them. The CDR3 loop reads CATPPTRESRTLIYEQYF. For the CDR3, the DNA is TGCGCCACCCCCCCGACCAGGGAATCCCGAACGTTAATTTACGAGCAGTACTTC.

This clonotype has a single count. V gene TRBV20-1 combines with J gene TRBJ1-6, with unresolved D. Per germline, CDR1 DFQATT and CDR2 SNEGSKA (reference sequence). This CDR3 is built from 15 residues. Trimming took off 2 bases at V and 2 bases at J, with 10 bases between the two ends. The CDR3, as DNA: TGCAGTGCTAGAATGACCGTCCCCTATAATTCACCCCTCCACTTT. Its translation: CSARMTVPYNSPLHF.

The chain carries TRBV28 and TRBJ2-5, with D tentatively TRBD1 or TRBD2 (5 bases each). The CDR3 spans 16 residues. The germline gives CDR1 MDHEN, CDR2 SYDVKM. Between the trimmed V and J ends, which lost 4 bases and 5 bases, there was a span of 20 bases. In DNA form, the CDR3 reads TGTGCCAGCAGTTCCTACGGGGCACATCGCCGGGAGACCCAGTACTTC. Protein product: CASSSYGAHRRETQYF.

This clonotype was counted between two and nine times. This chain joins TRBV5-1 and TRBJ2-5; possibly TRBD2 for D (7 bases). Trimming removed 4 bases at V and 3 bases at J, with 13 bases between. This CDR3 region has 14 residues. Germline V gene sequence: CDR1 SGHRS, CDR2 YFSETQ. For the CDR3, the DNA is TGCGCCAGCAGCGACGCGGGGGCAGAAGAGACCCAGTACTTC. Translation: CASSDAGAEETQYF.

This clonotype has a handful of counts. The chain couples TRBV20-1 to TRBJ2-5; D uncertain. Trimming removed 5 bases from V and 5 bases from J, with 12 bases in between. The CDR3 runs 12 residues. Germline-derived CDR1 and CDR2 are DFQATT and SNEGSKA (reference sequence). CDR3 DNA sequence: TGCAGTGCTCGTAGATTAGGCGAGACCCAGTACTTC. Amino acids: CSARRLGETQYF.

This clonotype was detected only once. One base away lies a much larger clone, so this may be a sequencing read error. The chain has TRBV4-1 and TRBJ2-5, with TRBD2 matching 13 bases. The length of the CDR3 is 18 residues. The germline V gene has CDR1 MGHRA and CDR2 YSYEKL. The CDR3 sequence: CASSQDALAGGVRENQYF. The CDR3 DNA follows: TGCGCCAGCAGCCAAGACGCACTAGCGGGAGGGGTACGAGAGAACCAGTACTTC.

This clonotype was recorded at least ten times. V is TRBV11-2 and J is TRBJ2-1; tentatively, D is TRBD1 (6 bases). V was pared by 3 bases and J by 5 bases, with 11 bases between. The CDR3 runs to 14 residues. CDR1 SGHAT and CDR2 FQNNGV come from the germline V gene. The DNA for the CDR3 is TGTGCCAGCAGCTTGCCGGACAGTAACAATGAGCAGTTCTTC. Amino acid sequence: CASSLPDSNNEQFF.

This clonotype has a count of ten or more. The V gene is TRBV25-1, the J gene TRBJ2-1, with 9 bases lining up with TRBD2. The V gene end was trimmed by 5 bases and the J gene end by 7 bases; junction bases not matched to a gene: 3. CDR3 length: 13 residues. Germline lookup yields CDR1 MGHDK and CDR2 SYGVNS. The DNA for the CDR3 is TGTGCCAGCAGTTTAGCGGGGGCTAATGAGCAGTTCTTC. Protein product: CASSLAGANEQFF.

This chain uses TRBV2 with TRBJ2-1, with D perhaps TRBD1 (5 bases). The CDR3 has 12 amino acids. Germline V gene sequence: CDR1 SNHLY, CDR2 FYNNEI. V lost 6 bases to trimming and J lost 6 bases, with 9 bases between them. The DNA of the CDR3 is TGTGCCAGCAGGGAAAGGGGCAATGAGCAGTTCTTC. Translation: CASRERGNEQFF.